The rows below give T cell receptor beta chains drawn from one sample of a study of blood T cells in healthy people across ages. Each CDR3 protein is one row after TCRdb ran MiXCR on the 5' RACE reads. This sample carries about 650,000 distinct CDR3 sequences, 45% to 60% of them seen once, and the ten largest clones take less than 15%. Material for sequencing was blood. These receptors came from an elderly woman in good health. The CDR3 runs from the conserved cysteine through the conserved F or W. The D gene is left open where the match is weak. Where a row states a size, it is once, few, many or the class of an expanded clone; other rows omit it.

TGCAGCGCGTCCTCTGGGACGATCGGAGAGACCCAGTACTTC | CSASSGTIGETQYF | . | TRBJ2-5 | TRBV29-1 | .
TGCAGCGTTACCGAACCTCCCGGGGCCAACACTGAAGCTTTCTTT | CSVTEPPGANTEAFF | . | TRBJ1-1 | TRBV29-1 | .
TGCAGTGCTGAACTAGCTTCATCCTACAATGAGCAGTTCTTC | CSAELASSYNEQFF | . | TRBJ2-1 | TRBV20-1 | many
TGTGCCAGTGGGGTTGGGGATACGCAGTATTTT | CASGVGDTQYF | . | TRBJ2-3 | TRBV2 | many
TGCGCCAGCAGCTTGGCAGCGGGGGGGCTGAAGACCCAGTACTTC | CASSLAAGGLKTQYF | TRBD2 | TRBJ2-5 | TRBV5-1 | .
TGCGCCAGCAGCCCGGGACTAGCGCCTACCTACGAGCAGTACTTC | CASSPGLAPTYEQYF | TRBD2 | TRBJ2-7 | TRBV5-1 | many
TGTGCCAGCAGTTCGAGACGGATTAATGAAAAACTGTTTTTT | CASSSRRINEKLFF | . | TRBJ1-4 | TRBV28 | .
TGTGCCAGCAGGAGTAGCGGGGGCAACACCGGGGAGCTGTTTTTT | CASRSSGGNTGELFF | TRBD2 | TRBJ2-2 | TRBV3-1 | .
TGCAGCGTTGAAGGTCTAGCGGGAGGAACTGGGGCCAACGTCCTGACTTTC | CSVEGLAGGTGANVLTF | TRBD2 | TRBJ2-6 | TRBV29-1 | .
TGCGCCAGCAGCTTGGATCCAGCGGGAGAGACAGGTACGCAGTATTTT | CASSLDPAGETGTQYF | TRBD2 | TRBJ2-3 | TRBV5-1 | .
TGCGCCAGCAGCTTGGCCTTGGGGTCAAATGAGCAGTTCTTC | CASSLALGSNEQFF | . | TRBJ2-1 | TRBV5-1 | .
TGCAGCGTTGAAGACGACGTCTCCTACGAGCAGTACTTC | CSVEDDVSYEQYF | . | TRBJ2-7 | TRBV29-1 | .
TGCAGCGCTATAACTACCTTCCAGGCCGGGGAGCTGTTTTTT | CSAITTFQAGELFF | . | TRBJ2-2 | TRBV29-1 | .
TGTGCCAGCAGCGTAGGGGCCCTCAATGAGCAGTTCTTC | CASSVGALNEQFF | . | TRBJ2-1 | TRBV9 | .
TGTGCCAGCAGCCAAGGAAGCGGGGCAACGCAGTATTTT | CASSQGSGATQYF | TRBD2 | TRBJ2-3 | TRBV3-1 | many
TGTGCCAGCAGCCAAGATAATCAACGGATTACCTATGGCTACACCTTC | CASSQDNQRITYGYTF | . | TRBJ1-2 | TRBV4-2 | .
TGTGCCAGCAGCGTAGGGATAGGGACCTACGAGCAGTACTTC | CASSVGIGTYEQYF | . | TRBJ2-7 | TRBV9 | .
TGCAGCGTTGCCCGGAGGCAGGGTTATGAGCAGTTCTTC | CSVARRQGYEQFF | . | TRBJ2-1 | TRBV29-1 | many